These 9 T cell receptor beta chains were sequenced from one sample in a study of chemoradiotherapy in HPV16-positive cancers. Repertoires were generated with immunoSEQ multiplex PCR, while TCRdb's copy carries only in-frame clones and drops some. The sample includes roughly 21,000 clones, roughly 86% of them seen just once. This specimen was blood, taken from a patient who underwent chemoradiotherapy. The origin of the receptors is a human donor with HPV-associated anogenital cancer.

The chain joins TRBV4-3 to TRBJ1-1; the D is unclear. The germline V gene has CDR1 LGHNA and CDR2 YSLEER. V lost 0 bases and J lost 1, with 6 bases in between. This CDR3 has 14 residues. The CDR3 DNA follows: TGCGCCAGCAGCCAAGATCGAACGAACACTGAAGCTTTCTTT. Encoded protein: CASSQDRTNTEAFF.

This clone was picked up one time. As DNA, the CDR3 is TGTGCCAGCAGCCCTCATACAGGGACTATGCGCTACACCTTC. The encoded protein is CASSPHTGTMRYTF. The V gene is TRBV25-1, the J gene TRBJ1-2, with D perhaps TRBD1 (6 bases). Germline V CDR1 and CDR2: MGHDK, SYGVNS. The CDR3 is made up of 14 amino acids. The V end lost 6 bases, the J end lost 9 bases, and 20 bases lay between the germline ends.

This CDR3 reads CSAQDKLAKNIQYF. DNA of the CDR3: TGCAGCGCTCAGGACAAACTAGCCAAAAACATTCAGTACTTC. The rearrangement links TRBV29-1 to TRBJ2-4, with a weak D call TRBD1 (5 bases). Germline-derived CDR1 and CDR2 are SQVTM and ANQGSEA. The germline V and J ends were trimmed by 7 bases and 0 bases, with 13 bases remaining between them. The CDR3 is 14 amino acids.

This clone came up once. CDR3 residues: CASSNRISHHSYEQYF. The CDR3 DNA follows: TGTGCCAGCAGCAATCGTATCTCCCACCACAGCTACGAGCAGTACTTC. The J gene is TRBJ2-5, the V gene TRBV21-1; no DNA check was done on the table's D call, TRBD1. The DNA end is more similar to TRBJ2-7, so the J call may be wrong. TRBV21-1 is a documented pseudogene. The CDR3 has 16 residues.

The chain recombines TRBV6-5 with TRBJ1-3; D is undetermined. CDR1 is MNHEY, CDR2 SVGAGI, per germline. This CDR3 has 13 residues. V was trimmed by 5 bases and J by 4 bases, leaving 9 bases between them. The CDR3 is CASSRYSGNTIYF. Written as DNA, the CDR3 is TGTGCCAGCAGTCGCTACAGCGGAAACACCATATATTTT.

This chain connects TRBV10-1 to TRBJ1-5, with a tentative D call TRBD1 (5 bases). The CDR3 has 19 residues. Germline CDR1 WNHNN, CDR2 SYGVQD (reference sequence). V lost 2 bases, J lost 0 bases, and 20 bases lay in between. The CDR3: CASSEVKEGGEYSNQPQHF. The CDR3 nucleotides read TGCGCCAGCAGTGAGGTTAAGGAGGGAGGGGAATATAGCAATCAGCCCCAGCATTTT.

This clone was seen a single time. The chain uses TRBV7-9 and TRBJ2-6; TRBD1 or TRBD2 may be the D gene (6 bases each). V lost 8 bases and J 5 bases, leaving 10 bases between the germline ends. The germline V gene has CDR1 SEHNR and CDR2 FQNEAQ (reference sequence). The CDR3 totals 13 residues. The CDR3 bases are TGTGCCAGCTCCGGGGGCCGGGCCAACGTCCTGACTTTC. It translates to CASSGGRANVLTF.

Only one count was recorded for this clone. The rearrangement links TRBV5-5 to TRBJ2-7; 7 nucleotides line up with TRBD1. With 4 bases clipped from V and 8 bases from J, the junction kept 6 bases outside the gene matches. Germline V gene data show CDR1 as SGHKS and CDR2 as YYEKEE (reference sequence). The CDR3 runs to 12 residues. Here the CDR3 reads CASSEERGQQYF. DNA for the CDR3: TGTGCCAGCAGCGAAGAGAGGGGGCAGCAGTACTTC.

In DNA, the CDR3 is TGTGCCAGCAGTTTCAGGGGTCAGCCCCAGCATTTT. Protein: CASSFRGQPQHF. The chain is built from TRBV27 and TRBJ1-5; a weak D match, TRBD1 (6 bases). Per the germline V gene, CDR1 is MNHEY and CDR2 is SMNVEV (reference sequence). The CDR3 has 12 residues. With 3 bases removed from V and 6 bases from J, the gap between germline ends came to 6 bases.